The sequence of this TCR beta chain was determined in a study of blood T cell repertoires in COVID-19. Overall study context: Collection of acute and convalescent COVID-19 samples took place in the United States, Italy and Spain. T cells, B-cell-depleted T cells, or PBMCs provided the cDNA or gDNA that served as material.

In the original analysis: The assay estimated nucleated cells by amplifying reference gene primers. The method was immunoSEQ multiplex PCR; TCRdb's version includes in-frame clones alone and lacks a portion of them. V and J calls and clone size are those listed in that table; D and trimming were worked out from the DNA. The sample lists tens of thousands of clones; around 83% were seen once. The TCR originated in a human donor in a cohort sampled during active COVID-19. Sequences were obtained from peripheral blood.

This chain's CDR3 is CASSALATYNEQFF. For the CDR3, the DNA is TGTGCCAGCAGTGCATTAGCGACCTACAATGAGCAGTTCTTC. The chain employs TRBV2 and TRBJ2-1, with a weak D call TRBD2 (5 bases). The V gene lost 4 bases and the J gene lost 2 bases, with 9 bases spanning the gap. CDR1 and CDR2 from the germline V gene are SNHLY and FYNNEI. The CDR3 covers 14 residues.